These T cell receptor beta chains were read from a single sample in a study of blood T cell repertoires in COVID-19. Measured with immunoSEQ multiplex PCR; TCRdb has only the in-frame clones, and not every one. The sample lists about 130,000 clones; about four fifths were seen once. Sequenced input: peripheral blood. The receptors here all came from a young man with COVID-19, enrolled during active disease. The CDR3 runs from the conserved cysteine through the conserved F or W. D genes are given only for firm matches. Clone sizes are given selectively: once, few, many, or a class where the clone is expanded.

TRBJ1-1	.	.	TRBV5-1	TGCGCCAGCAGCTTGAATCTCCGGTCGGACACTGAAGCTTTCTTT	CASSLNLRSDTEAFF
TRBJ2-7	.	TRBD2	TRBV28	TGTGCCAGCAGTCGCCCCCGAGGACTAGCGGGAGGGCCGTGGGAGCAGTACTTC	CASSRPRGLAGGPWEQYF
TRBJ2-1	.	.	TRBV5-4	TGTGCCAGCAGCGTCGACAGGAGCTCCTACAATGAGCAGTTCTTC	CASSVDRSSYNEQFF
TRBJ1-5	.	.	TRBV5-1	TGCGCCAGCCGAGAAGGAACAGGGTCTCCTCTCAATCAGCCCCAGCATTTT	CASREGTGSPLNQPQHF
TRBJ2-6	once	.	TRBV15	TGTGCCACCAGCAGGGGGGAGCAGGGAGGCTTTGGGGCCAACGTCCTGACTTTC	CATSRGEQGGFGANVLTF
TRBJ2-7	once	TRBD1	TRBV11-3	TGTGCCAGCAGCCAATCCGGGACAGTAGGCGAGCAGTACTTC	CASSQSGTVGEQYF
TRBJ1-6	few	.	TRBV4-1	TGCGCCAGCGGCAGACCTTTAACAGGGAAGAGGACCCTCCACTTT	CASGRPLTGKRTLHF
TRBJ2-1	.	.	TRBV5-1	TGCGCCAGCAGCTTGTCTTCCGTGTACAATGAGCAGTTCTTC	CASSLSSVYNEQFF
TRBJ2-3	.	TRBD2	TRBV5-6	TGTGCCAGCAGCTTAGCGGGGGGGGGCACAGATACGCAGTATTTT	CASSLAGGGTDTQYF
TRBJ2-2	.	.	TRBV29-1	TGCAGCGTTGGGAGACAGCTCTCGAACACCGGGGAGCTGTTTTTT	CSVGRQLSNTGELFF
TRBJ1-5	few	TRBD1	TRBV25-1	TGTGCCAGCAGTGAATTGGATGTTGGGACAGGGGATCAGCCCCAGCATTTT	CASSELDVGTGDQPQHF
TRBJ1-2	.	TRBD1	TRBV28	TGTGCCAGCAGAGAGGGGGCCAACTATGGCTACACCTTC	CASREGANYGYTF
TRBJ1-5	.	TRBD1	TRBV4-1	TGCGCCAGCAGCCAAGTACAGGGGAATCAGCCCCAGCATTTT	CASSQVQGNQPQHF
TRBJ2-7	.	TRBD2	TRBV3-1/TRBV3-2	TGTGCCAGCAGCCATTTAGTAGCGGGCACCTACGAGCAGTACTTC	CASSHLVAGTYEQYF
TRBJ2-7	once	TRBD1	TRBV7-6	TGTGCCAGCAGCTTTTGGGTGGACAGGGTCGACGAGCAGTACTTC	CASSFWVDRVDEQYF
TRBJ2-1	many	TRBD1	TRBV4-3	TGCGCCAGCAGCCCCAGTCGGGGGACAGGGTACAATGAGCAGTTCTTC	CASSPSRGTGYNEQFF
TRBJ1-4	.	.	TRBV18	TGTGCCAGCTCACCCAACTCCGGCGGGAATGAAAAACTGTTTTTT	CASSPNSGGNEKLFF